This TCR beta chain came from a study of technical replicates of blood from four donors. Some clones are missing from TCRdb's copy, which holds only in-frame ones; the method was immunoSEQ multiplex PCR. Of approximately 51,000 clones in the sample, around 93% were seen once. The TCR originated in a human donor in good health. Some clones in this sample may be carry-over from other donors' samples. The sample comprised PBMCs.

The DNA for the CDR3 is TGCGCCAGCAGCTTGGAGGGACAGGGCCCAGATACGCAGTATTTT. This translates into CASSLEGQGPDTQYF. This chain links TRBV5-1 with TRBJ2-3; 9 bases are shared with TRBD1. The CDR3 is 15 amino acids. The V gene end was trimmed by 0 bases and the J gene end by 4 bases; junction bases not matched to a gene: 3. CDR1 SGHRS and CDR2 YFSETQ come from the germline V gene.